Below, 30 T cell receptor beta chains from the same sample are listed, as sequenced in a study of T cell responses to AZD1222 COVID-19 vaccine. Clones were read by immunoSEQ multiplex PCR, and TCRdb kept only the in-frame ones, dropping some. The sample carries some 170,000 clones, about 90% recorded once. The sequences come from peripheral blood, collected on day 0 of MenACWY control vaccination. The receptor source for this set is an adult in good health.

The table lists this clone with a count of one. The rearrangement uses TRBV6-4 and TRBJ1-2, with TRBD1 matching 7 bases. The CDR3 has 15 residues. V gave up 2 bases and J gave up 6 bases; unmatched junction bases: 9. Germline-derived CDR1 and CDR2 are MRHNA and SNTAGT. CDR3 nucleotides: TGTGCCAGCAGTGACAGGACCGGGACAGTCCATGGCTACACCTTC. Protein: CASSDRTGTVHGYTF.

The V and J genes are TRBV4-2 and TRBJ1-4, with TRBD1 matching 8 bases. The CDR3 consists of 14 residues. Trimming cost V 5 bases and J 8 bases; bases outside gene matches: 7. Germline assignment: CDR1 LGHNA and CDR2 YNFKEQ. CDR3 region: CASSRDRSGEKLFF. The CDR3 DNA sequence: TGTGCCAGCAGCAGGGACAGGAGTGGGGAAAAACTGTTTTTT.

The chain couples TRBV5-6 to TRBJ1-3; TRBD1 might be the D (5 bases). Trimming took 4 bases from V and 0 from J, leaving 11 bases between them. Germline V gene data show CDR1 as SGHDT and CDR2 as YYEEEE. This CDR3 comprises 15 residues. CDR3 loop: CASSPGLFSGNTIYF. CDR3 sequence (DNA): TGTGCCAGCAGCCCGGGACTGTTCTCTGGAAACACCATATATTTT.

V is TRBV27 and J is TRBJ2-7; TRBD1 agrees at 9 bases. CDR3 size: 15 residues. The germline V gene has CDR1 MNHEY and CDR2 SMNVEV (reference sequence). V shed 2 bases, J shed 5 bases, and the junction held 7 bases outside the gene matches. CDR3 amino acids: CASSLTTGGNNEQYF. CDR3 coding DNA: TGTGCCAGCAGTTTAACGACAGGGGGAAACAACGAGCAGTACTTC.

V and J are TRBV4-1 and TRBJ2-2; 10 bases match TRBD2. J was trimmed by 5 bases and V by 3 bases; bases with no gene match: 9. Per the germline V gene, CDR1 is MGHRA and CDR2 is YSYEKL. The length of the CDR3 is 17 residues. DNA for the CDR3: TGCGCCAGCAGCCATGGGAGAGCGGGAGGGTGGACCGGGGAGCTGTTTTTT. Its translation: CASSHGRAGGWTGELFF.

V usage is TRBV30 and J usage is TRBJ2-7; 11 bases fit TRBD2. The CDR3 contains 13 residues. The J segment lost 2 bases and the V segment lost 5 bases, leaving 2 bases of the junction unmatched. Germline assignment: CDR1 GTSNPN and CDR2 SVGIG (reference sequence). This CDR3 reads CAWASGGPYEQYF. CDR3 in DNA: TGTGCCTGGGCTAGCGGGGGGCCCTACGAGCAGTACTTC.

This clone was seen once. DNA of the CDR3: TGTGCCAGCAGCTTATTGGCGGGAGACACCGGGGAGCTGTTTTTT. Protein: CASSLLAGDTGELFF. V gene TRBV7-2 combines with J gene TRBJ2-2; 7 bases agree with TRBD2. The V segment lost 2 bases and the J segment 3 bases; nucleotides outside the gene matches: 3. CDR1 and CDR2 (germline): SGHTA, FQGNSA. The CDR3 covers 15 residues.

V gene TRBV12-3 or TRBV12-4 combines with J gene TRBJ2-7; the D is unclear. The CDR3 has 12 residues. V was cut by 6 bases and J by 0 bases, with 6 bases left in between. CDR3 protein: CASSRSSYEQYF. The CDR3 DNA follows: TGTGCCAGCAGCCGTAGCTCCTACGAGCAGTACTTC.

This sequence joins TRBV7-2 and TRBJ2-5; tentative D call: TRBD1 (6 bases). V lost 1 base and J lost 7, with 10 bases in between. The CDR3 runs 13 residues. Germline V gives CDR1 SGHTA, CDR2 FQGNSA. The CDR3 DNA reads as TGTGCCAGCAGCTTAGAACAGGGTGGGACCCAGTACTTC. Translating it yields CASSLEQGGTQYF.

CDR3 sequence reads: CASSLTRGREGEAFF. CDR3 nucleotides: TGTGCCAGCAGCCTAACGAGGGGCCGGGAGGGTGAAGCTTTCTTT. The chain couples TRBV7-2 to TRBJ1-1, with a tentative D call TRBD1 (5 bases). The V gene's germline CDR1 is SGHTA and CDR2 FQGNSA. The CDR3 loop spans 15 amino acids. Trimming took 5 bases from V and 7 from J, leaving 20 bases between them.

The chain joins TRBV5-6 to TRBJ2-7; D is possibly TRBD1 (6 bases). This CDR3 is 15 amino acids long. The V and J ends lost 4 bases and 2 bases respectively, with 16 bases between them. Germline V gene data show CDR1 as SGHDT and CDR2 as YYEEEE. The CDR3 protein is CASSTPGTRTYEQYF. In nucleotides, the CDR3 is TGTGCCAGCAGCACCCCCGGGACACGAACCTACGAGCAGTACTTC.

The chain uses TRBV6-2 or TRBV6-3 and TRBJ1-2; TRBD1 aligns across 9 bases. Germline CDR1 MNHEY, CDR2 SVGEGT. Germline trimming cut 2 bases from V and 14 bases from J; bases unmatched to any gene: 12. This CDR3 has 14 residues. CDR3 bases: TGTGCCAGCAGTTACCCGGCGGGGACAGGGTTCTTTACCTTC. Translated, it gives CASSYPAGTGFFTF.

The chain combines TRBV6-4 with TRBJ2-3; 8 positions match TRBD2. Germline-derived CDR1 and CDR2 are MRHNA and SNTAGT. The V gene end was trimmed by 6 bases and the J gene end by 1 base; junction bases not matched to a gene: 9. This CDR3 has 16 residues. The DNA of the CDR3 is TGTGCCAGCAGCCGAAATCCGGGACTAGGCACAGATACGCAGTATTTT. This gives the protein CASSRNPGLGTDTQYF.

This CDR3 reads CASSLVGATGGIGYTF. CDR3 bases: TGTGCCAGCAGCTTGGTAGGAGCTACGGGAGGGATCGGCTACACCTTC. The chain has TRBV5-4 and TRBJ1-2; D remains ambiguous. V was pared by 0 bases and J by 8 bases, with 20 bases between. From germline, CDR1 is SGHNT and CDR2 YYREEE (reference sequence). The CDR3 totals 16 residues. The entire variable domain, with the rest obtained from reference TRBV5-4 and TRBJ1-2, is as follows: ETGVTQSPTHLIKTRGQQVTLRCSSQSGHNTVSWYQQALGQGPQFIFQYYREEENGRGNFPPRFSGLQFPNYSSELNVNALELDDSALYLCASSLVGATGGIGYTFGSGTRLTVV.

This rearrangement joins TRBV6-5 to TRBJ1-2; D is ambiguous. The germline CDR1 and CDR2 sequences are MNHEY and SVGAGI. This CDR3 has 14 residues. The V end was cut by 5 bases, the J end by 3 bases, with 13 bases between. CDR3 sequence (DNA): TGTGCCAGCAGTCCCGCCGGGCTAGACTATGGCTACACCTTC. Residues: CASSPAGLDYGYTF.

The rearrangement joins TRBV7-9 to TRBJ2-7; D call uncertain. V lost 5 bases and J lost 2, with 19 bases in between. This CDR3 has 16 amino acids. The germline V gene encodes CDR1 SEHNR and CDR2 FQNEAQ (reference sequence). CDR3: CASSQGVLVATYEQYF. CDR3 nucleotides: TGTGCCAGCAGCCAAGGCGTCCTAGTGGCCACCTACGAGCAGTACTTC.

CDR3 sequence reads: CASSQDQVGTVAFF. The DNA of the CDR3 is TGCGCCAGCAGCCAAGATCAGGTGGGGACGGTAGCTTTCTTT. The V call is TRBV4-3, the J call TRBJ1-1, with D perhaps matching TRBD1 (5 bases). Germline V CDR1 and CDR2: LGHNA, YSLEER. Trimming removed 0 bases from V and 10 bases from J, with 15 bases in between. CDR3 length: 14 amino acids.

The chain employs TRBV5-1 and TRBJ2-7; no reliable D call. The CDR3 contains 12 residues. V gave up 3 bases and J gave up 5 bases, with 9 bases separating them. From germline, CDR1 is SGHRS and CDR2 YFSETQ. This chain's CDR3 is CASSSVGDEQYF. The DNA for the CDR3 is TGCGCCAGCAGCTCAGTCGGCGACGAGCAGTACTTC.

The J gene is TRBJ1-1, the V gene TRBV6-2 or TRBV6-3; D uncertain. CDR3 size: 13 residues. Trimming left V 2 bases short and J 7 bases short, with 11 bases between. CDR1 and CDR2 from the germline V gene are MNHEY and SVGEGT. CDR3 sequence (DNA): TGTGCCAGCAGTTACCCTGACCGGGGTGAAGCTTTCTTT. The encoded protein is CASSYPDRGEAFF.

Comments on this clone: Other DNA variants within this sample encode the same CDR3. CDR3 loop: CASRQGGTEAFF. CDR3 nucleotides: TGTGCCAGCAGACAGGGAGGCACTGAAGCTTTCTTT. V usage is TRBV27 and J usage is TRBJ1-1; D possibly corresponds to TRBD1 (6 bases). Germline assignment: CDR1 MNHEY and CDR2 SMNVEV (reference sequence). Between the trimmed V and J ends, which lost 6 bases and 4 bases, there was a span of 9 bases. The CDR3 covers 12 residues.

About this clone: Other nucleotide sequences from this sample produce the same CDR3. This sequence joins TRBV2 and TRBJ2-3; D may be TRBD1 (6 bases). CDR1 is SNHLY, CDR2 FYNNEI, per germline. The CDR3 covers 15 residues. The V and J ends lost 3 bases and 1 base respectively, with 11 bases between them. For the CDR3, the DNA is TGTGCCAGCAGTGACGGGGCAGGGGGCACAGATACGCAGTATTTT. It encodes CASSDGAGGTDTQYF.

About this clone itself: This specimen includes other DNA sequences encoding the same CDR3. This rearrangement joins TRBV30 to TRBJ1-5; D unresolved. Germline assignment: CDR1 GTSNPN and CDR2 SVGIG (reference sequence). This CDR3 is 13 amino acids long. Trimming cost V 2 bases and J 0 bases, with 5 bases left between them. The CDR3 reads CAWSLDSNQPQHF. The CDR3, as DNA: TGTGCCTGGAGTCTGGATAGCAATCAGCCCCAGCATTTT.

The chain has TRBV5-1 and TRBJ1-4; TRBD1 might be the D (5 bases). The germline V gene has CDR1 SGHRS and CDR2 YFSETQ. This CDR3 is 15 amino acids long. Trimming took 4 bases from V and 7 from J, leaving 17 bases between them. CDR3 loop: CASSPSQGGSEKLFF. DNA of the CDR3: TGCGCCAGCAGCCCGTCCCAGGGAGGGAGTGAAAAACTGTTTTTT.

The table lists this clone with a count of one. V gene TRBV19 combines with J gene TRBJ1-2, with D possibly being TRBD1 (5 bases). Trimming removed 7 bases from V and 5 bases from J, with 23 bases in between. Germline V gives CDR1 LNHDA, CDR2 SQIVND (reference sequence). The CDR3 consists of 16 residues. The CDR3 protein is CASKGWGRDREYGYTF. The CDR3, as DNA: TGTGCCAGTAAGGGGTGGGGCAGGGACCGTGAATATGGCTACACCTTC.

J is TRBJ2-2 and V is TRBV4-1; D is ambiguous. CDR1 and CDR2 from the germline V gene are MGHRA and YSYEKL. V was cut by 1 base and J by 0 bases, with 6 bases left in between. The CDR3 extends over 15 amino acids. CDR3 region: CASSQVTANTGELFF. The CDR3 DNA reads TGCGCCAGCAGCCAAGTAACCGCGAACACCGGGGAGCTGTTTTTT.

CDR3 bases: TGTGCCAGCACCCTATCGGGAGGTCTGAATTCACCCCTCCACTTT. It codes for CASTLSGGLNSPLHF. The chain links TRBV7-9 to TRBJ1-6, with no clear D. Trimming cost V 7 bases and J 7 bases, with 17 bases left between them. Per the germline V gene, CDR1 is SEHNR and CDR2 is FQNEAQ (reference sequence). The CDR3 length is 15 residues. The whole variable domain, remainder taken from reference TRBV7-9 and TRBJ1-6, is DTGVSQNPRHKITKRGQNVTFRCDPISEHNRLYWYRQTLGQGPEFLTYFQNEAQLEKSRLLSDRFSAERPKGSFSTLEIQRTEQGDSAMYLCASTLSGGLNSPLHFGNGTRLTVT.

The CDR3 loop is CSARVDETQYF. The CDR3 nucleotides read TGCAGTGCTAGAGTAGACGAGACCCAGTACTTC. The V and J genes are TRBV20-1 and TRBJ2-5; the D is unclear. The CDR3 consists of 11 residues. Per the germline V gene, CDR1 is DFQATT and CDR2 is SNEGSKA (reference sequence). Trimming pared 1 base from V and 5 bases from J, leaving 5 bases between.

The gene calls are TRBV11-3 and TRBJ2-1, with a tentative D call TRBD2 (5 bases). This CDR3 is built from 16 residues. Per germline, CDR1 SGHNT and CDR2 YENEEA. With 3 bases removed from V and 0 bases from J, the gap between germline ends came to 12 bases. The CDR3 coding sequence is TGTGCCAGCAGCTTGCGGCGGGCTAGCTCCTACAATGAGCAGTTCTTC. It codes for CASSLRRASSYNEQFF.

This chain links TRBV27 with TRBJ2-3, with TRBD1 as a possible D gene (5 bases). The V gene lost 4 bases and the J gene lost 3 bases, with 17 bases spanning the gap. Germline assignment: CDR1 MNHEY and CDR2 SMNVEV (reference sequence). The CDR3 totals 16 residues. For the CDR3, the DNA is TGTGCCAGCAGTTCCCCAGGGAACGACCGGACAGATACGCAGTATTTT. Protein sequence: CASSSPGNDRTDTQYF.

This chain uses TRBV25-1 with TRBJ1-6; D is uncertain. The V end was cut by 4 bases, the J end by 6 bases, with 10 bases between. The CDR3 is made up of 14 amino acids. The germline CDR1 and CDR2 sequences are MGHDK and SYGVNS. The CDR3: CASSGTVFNSPLHF. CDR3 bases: TGTGCCAGCAGTGGGACCGTCTTTAATTCACCCCTCCACTTT.